The 27 T cell receptor beta chains in this list originate from one sample, sequenced in a study of blood T cells in healthy people across ages. A sample-barcoded 5' primer and a J-beta primer mix were used in a second PCR of roughly 7 to 12 cycles. MiXCR, run by TCRdb on the 5' RACE reads, gives a single entry per CDR3 protein. Of about 970,000 distinct CDR3 sequences listed, roughly 47% are singletons. Specimen: blood. These receptors were taken from a woman aged 60-70 years in good health.

The J gene is TRBJ2-1, the V gene TRBV5-8; D uncertain. Germline CDR1 SGHTS, CDR2 YDEGEE. V was cut by 4 bases and J by 4 bases, with 12 bases left in between. This CDR3 comprises 14 residues. For the CDR3, the DNA is TGTGCCAGCAGCCTAAGCAGGCTTTACAATGAGCAGTTCTTC. It yields the protein CASSLSRLYNEQFF.

This clonotype was detected only a few times. J is TRBJ2-3 and V is TRBV28; TRBD1 matches at 11 bases. Germline CDR1 reads MDHEN; CDR2 reads SYDVKM. CDR3 length: 16 amino acids. The junction had 11 bases not matched to a gene; V was cut back by 7 bases and J by 5 bases. DNA for the CDR3: TGTGCCAGCACCCCAGCCGGGACAGGGGGGGAAGATACGCAGTATTTT. It yields the protein CASTPAGTGGEDTQYF.

The chain combines TRBV12-3 or TRBV12-4 with TRBJ2-3; D is unclear. The CDR3 runs to 12 residues. V was clipped by 6 bases and J by 0 bases, with 4 bases between them. CDR3 coding DNA: TGTGCCAGCAGATATAGCACAGATACGCAGTATTTT. This translates into CASRYSTDTQYF.

CDR3 protein: CASSPSRPTYEQYF. Written as DNA, the CDR3 is TGTGCCAGCAGCCCATCCCGTCCTACCTACGAGCAGTACTTC. V and J are TRBV11-2 and TRBJ2-7; D unresolved. CDR3 size: 14 residues. Trimming shortened V by 5 bases and J by 2 bases, and 13 bases separated the two germline ends. Germline V gene data show CDR1 as SGHAT and CDR2 as FQNNGV.

This clonotype was picked up one time. V and J are TRBV6-5 and TRBJ2-3; the match to TRBD1 covers 9 bases. CDR3 length: 19 residues. Germline CDR1 is MNHEY and CDR2 is SVGAGI. V lost 4 bases, J lost 1 base, and 15 bases stayed unmatched. The CDR3 loop is CASSSSGTGTSAGTDTQYF. CDR3 bases: TGTGCCAGCAGTTCCTCCGGGACAGGGACTTCGGCTGGCACAGATACGCAGTATTTT.

V and J are TRBV12-3 or TRBV12-4 and TRBJ2-3; TRBD1 agrees at 10 bases. This CDR3 comprises 14 residues. The CDR3 spells CASQDRGGADVQYF. CDR3 DNA sequence: TGTGCTTCACAGGACAGGGGGGGCGCAGATGTGCAGTATTTT.

This clonotype was seen only once. This chain connects TRBV6-2 or TRBV6-3 to TRBJ2-3; no clear D. V was cut by 8 bases and J by 0 bases, with 9 bases left in between. Germline V gene lookup returns CDR1 MNHEY and CDR2 SVGEGT. The CDR3 sequence is 13 residues long. The chain's CDR3 is CASCEYSTDTQYF. The CDR3 coding sequence is TGTGCCAGCTGTGAGTATAGCACAGATACGCAGTATTTT.

The CDR3 sequence is CSVQGGSTEAFF. The CDR3 DNA follows: TGCAGCGTTCAGGGAGGGAGCACTGAAGCTTTCTTT. The chain couples TRBV29-1 to TRBJ1-1; a weak D match, TRBD1 (5 bases). This CDR3 is built from 12 residues. Trimming removed 5 bases from V and 4 bases from J, with 11 bases in between. CDR1 is SQVTM, CDR2 ANQGSEA, per germline.

V gene TRBV3-1 combines with J gene TRBJ1-4; no reliable D call. This CDR3 region has 13 residues. The germline V and J ends were trimmed by 4 bases and 8 bases, with 11 bases remaining between them. The germline V gene has CDR1 LGHDT and CDR2 YNNKEL (reference sequence). CDR3 nucleotides: TGTGCCAGCAGCCGGCGGGGTGAAGAAAAACTGTTTTTT. This gives the protein CASSRRGEEKLFF.

The rearrangement uses TRBV11-2 and TRBJ2-7; 8 bases align to TRBD1. V lost 5 bases and J lost 2; bases outside the gene matches: 14. The V gene's germline CDR1 is SGHAT and CDR2 FQNNGV. This CDR3 contains 17 residues. CDR3 region: CASSPSAGQGVPYEQYF. The CDR3 region has the DNA TGTGCCAGCAGCCCCTCTGCCGGACAGGGTGTTCCCTACGAGCAGTACTTC.

V and J are TRBV29-1 and TRBJ1-1; D possibly corresponds to TRBD1 (6 bases). V was shortened by 3 bases and J by 1 base, with 9 bases between the two germline ends. Germline assignment: CDR1 SQVTM and CDR2 ANQGSEA. CDR3 length: 13 residues. CDR3 protein: CSVDVTGNTEAFF. In DNA, the CDR3 is TGCAGCGTTGATGTGACAGGGAACACTGAAGCTTTCTTT.

This chain links TRBV28 with TRBJ2-5; D is possibly TRBD1 (6 bases). The end of the DNA aligns better with TRBJ2-7, so the J call may be wrong. Looked up from germline, CDR1 is MDHEN and CDR2 is SYDVKM. The CDR3 is 12 residues long. The DNA of the CDR3 is TGTGCCAGCAAACAGGGCTCTATCGAGCAGTACTTC. Translating it yields CASKQGSIEQYF.

The chain couples TRBV29-1 to TRBJ1-1; tentatively, D is TRBD1 (5 bases). From germline, CDR1 is SQVTM and CDR2 ANQGSEA. CDR3 size: 11 residues. V shed 4 bases and J shed 4 bases, with 7 bases lying between them. The CDR3 region has the DNA TGCAGCGTTGTTGGGGCCACTGAAGCTTTCTTT. Protein product: CSVVGATEAFF.

V and J are TRBV20-1 and TRBJ2-7, with 7 nucleotides matching TRBD2. The DNA end is more similar to TRBJ2-5, so the J call may be wrong. Germline loops: CDR1 DFQATT, CDR2 SNEGSKA (reference sequence). CDR3 length equals 13 residues. CDR3 sequence: CSATEKAGETQYF. For the CDR3, the DNA is TGCAGTGCTACGGAAAAAGCGGGGGAGACCCAGTACTTC.

This chain joins TRBV20-1 and TRBJ2-5; 7 nucleotides agree with TRBD2. Germline loops: CDR1 DFQATT, CDR2 SNEGSKA (reference sequence). The CDR3 contains 12 residues. The CDR3 loop is CSLAATQETQYF. The CDR3 coding sequence is TGCAGCCTAGCGGCTACCCAAGAGACCCAGTACTTC.

The genes are TRBV20-1 and TRBJ2-1, with D perhaps TRBD1 or TRBD2 (6 bases each). CDR1 DFQATT and CDR2 SNEGSKA come from the germline V gene (reference sequence). V was pared by 4 bases and J by 4 bases, with 14 bases between. The CDR3 is 14 amino acids. The CDR3: CSAIPGDSYNEQFF. The CDR3 nucleotides read TGCAGTGCTATTCCAGGGGACTCGTACAATGAGCAGTTCTTC.

The sample holds a few counts of this clonotype. The chain combines TRBV4-1 with TRBJ2-7, with no clear D. The CDR3 loop spans 14 amino acids. Trimming cost V 1 base and J 2 bases, with 9 bases left between them. CDR1 and CDR2 (germline): MGHRA, YSYEKL. The CDR3 DNA is TGCGCCAGCAGCCAAGTATCTAGGACCTACGAGCAGTACTTC. Translating it yields CASSQVSRTYEQYF.

The V and J genes are TRBV4-1 and TRBJ2-7; TRBD2 might be the D (6 bases). This CDR3 spans 15 amino acids. V dropped 0 bases and J dropped 2 bases, with 11 bases sitting between them. CDR1 and CDR2 from the germline V gene are MGHRA and YSYEKL. The DNA for the CDR3 is TGCGCCAGCAGCCAAGAGGAGGGGATTGCCTACGAGCAGTACTTC. It is translated as CASSQEEGIAYEQYF.

This clonotype came up a few times. V is TRBV12-3 or TRBV12-4 and J is TRBJ1-5; tentatively, D is TRBD1 (5 bases). The V end lost 2 bases, the J end lost 7 bases, and 15 bases lay between the germline ends. The CDR3 has 15 residues. CDR3 in amino acids: CASSLPTGIGQPQHF. In nucleotides, the CDR3 is TGTGCCAGCAGTTTACCCACAGGTATAGGCCAGCCCCAGCATTTT.

Points on this clonotype: At one of its ends the junction is not consistent with the germline gene, which may arise from a read error. This rearrangement joins TRBV20-1 to TRBJ2-3; D gene unclear. CDR1 and CDR2 from the germline V gene are DFQATT and SNEGSKA (reference sequence). The CDR3 has 13 residues. In DNA form, the CDR3 reads TGCAGTGCTAGTTCCGGCCACACAGATACGCGGTATTTT. This encodes CSASSGHTDTRYF.

The V and J genes are TRBV14 and TRBJ2-7; D not certain. Germline loops: CDR1 SGHDN, CDR2 FVKESK. The CDR3 contains 13 residues. The ends were cut back, 1 base at V and 4 bases at J, with 8 bases in the middle. The CDR3 spells CASSQGSGYEQYF. CDR3 nucleotide sequence: TGTGCCAGCAGCCAAGGTTCTGGTTACGAGCAGTACTTC.

The chain recombines TRBV7-2 with TRBJ2-5; 8 bases map to TRBD1. Germline lookup yields CDR1 SGHTA and CDR2 FQGNSA. The CDR3 has 15 amino acids. Trimming removed 0 bases from V and 3 bases from J; junction bases left unmatched: 3. CDR3 amino acids: CASSLAVTGEETQYF. CDR3 DNA: TGTGCCAGCAGCTTAGCGGTGACAGGGGAAGAGACCCAGTACTTC.

CDR3: CASSSGGTHYEQYF. DNA of the CDR3: TGTGCCAGCAGCTCGGGAGGAACCCACTACGAGCAGTACTTC. The chain combines TRBV7-3 with TRBJ2-4; 7 bases are shared with TRBD2. The closer fit of TRBJ2-7 to the DNA end suggests the J call may be wrong. The CDR3 contains 14 residues. Germline V lookup: CDR1 SGHTA, CDR2 FQGTGA.

The chain couples TRBV20-1 to TRBJ2-3, with TRBD2 identical over 14 bases. The V segment lost 5 bases and the J segment 3 bases; nucleotides outside the gene matches: 4. CDR3 length equals 15 residues. Germline V gives CDR1 DFQATT, CDR2 SNEGSKA (reference sequence). The CDR3 loop reads CSAARTSGRTDTQYF. The CDR3 DNA is TGCAGTGCTGCAAGGACTAGCGGGAGGACAGATACGCAGTATTTT.

The CDR3 is CASSQEGRQGFNQPQHF. CDR3 sequence (DNA): TGCGCCAGCAGCCAAGAAGGGAGGCAGGGTTTCAATCAGCCCCAGCATTTT. The J gene is TRBJ1-5, the V gene TRBV4-1; a weak D match, TRBD1 (5 bases). V was shortened by 0 bases and J by 3 bases, with 15 bases between the two germline ends. Germline-derived CDR1 and CDR2 are MGHRA and YSYEKL. CDR3 size: 17 residues.

The table lists this clonotype with a few counts. This rearrangement joins TRBV12-3 or TRBV12-4 to TRBJ2-5; no clear D gene. The CDR3 is 15 residues long. V dropped 6 bases and J dropped 4 bases, with 18 bases sitting between them. CDR3 region: CASSLNVGSRETQYF. DNA for the CDR3: TGTGCCAGCAGCCTCAACGTAGGGTCTCGAGAGACCCAGTACTTC.

The V call is TRBV13, the J call TRBJ2-7, with 9 bases lining up with TRBD2. Germline-derived CDR1 and CDR2 are PRHDT and FYEKMQ (reference sequence). V lost 1 base to trimming and J lost 4 bases; unmatched junction nucleotides: 14. The CDR3 covers 18 residues. As DNA, the CDR3 is TGTGCCAGCAGCTTAGCCGGGGTAGCGGGAGCCGGGGGGTACGAGCAGTACTTC. Translated, it gives CASSLAGVAGAGGYEQYF.